Shown below are 24 T cell receptor beta chains from a single sample sequenced in a study of blood T cell repertoires in COVID-19 (dated by TCRdb to the early 2020s). The protocol used for the library was the immunoSEQ multiplex PCR assay. Held by TCRdb, this immuneACCESS table contains in-frame sequences only and omits some clones. Under half of the omission traces to an unresolved V gene where checked; the cause of the rest is unknown. This sample comprises about 310,000 clones, about nine tenths of them detected only once. Of the sample, roughly a tenth falls within the top ten clones. Sequences were obtained from PBMCs or T cells enriched from blood (not recorded which). The receptors originated from a woman in her thirties who had recovered from COVID-19.

The CDR3 bases are TGTGCCAGCGGTCCCGGGACAGGGGAAGCTAACTATGGCTACACCTTC. It yields the protein CASGPGTGEANYGYTF. V usage is TRBV28 and J usage is TRBJ1-2, with 10 bases aligning to TRBD1. Germline lookup yields CDR1 MDHEN and CDR2 SYDVKM. The trim removed 8 bases at V and 0 bases at J, leaving 9 bases unmatched. This CDR3 region has 16 residues.

The V call is TRBV11-2, the J call TRBJ2-1; 12 bases agree with TRBD2. V lost 3 bases and J lost 6; bases outside the gene matches: 6. The germline gives CDR1 SGHAT, CDR2 FQNNGV. CDR3 size: 16 residues. The CDR3 bases are TGTGCCAGCAGCTTTAGGACTAGCGGGATGGGCAATGAGCAGTTCTTC. This translates into CASSFRTSGMGNEQFF.

This clone was detected only a few times. The DNA of the CDR3 is TGTGCCAGCAGCTCCTATTACACAGGGGGCTCCGGAAACACCATATATTTT. It yields the protein CASSSYYTGGSGNTIYF. J is TRBJ1-3 and V is TRBV7-2; 9 positions agree with TRBD1. CDR1 is SGHTA, CDR2 FQGNSA, per germline. The CDR3 contains 17 residues. J gave up 4 bases and V 4 bases, and 11 bases lay outside the gene matches.

This clone appeared a few times. The chain carries TRBV11-3 and TRBJ2-7; D possibly corresponds to TRBD2 (5 bases). The V end lost 2 bases, the J end lost 4 bases, and 12 bases lay between the germline ends. This CDR3 contains 14 residues. Germline V gene sequence: CDR1 SGHNT, CDR2 YENEEA. CDR3 DNA: TGTGCCAGCAGCTTAACGGGGATGTCGTACGAGCAGTACTTC. As protein: CASSLTGMSYEQYF.

This chain joins TRBV18 and TRBJ1-5, with D possibly being TRBD1 (5 bases). V dropped 6 bases and J dropped 6 bases, with 21 bases sitting between them. Looked up from germline, CDR1 is KGHSH and CDR2 is LQKENI. The length of the CDR3 is 16 residues. CDR3 in DNA: TGTGCCAGCTCTACGACAGAGAGCAGGGCTGGTCAGCCCCAGCATTTT. Protein: CASSTTESRAGQPQHF.

The genes are TRBV6-5 and TRBJ2-3; D gene uncertain. Germline CDR1 is MNHEY and CDR2 is SVGAGI. This CDR3 has 14 amino acids. Trimming stripped 7 bases from V and 1 base from J, with 12 bases between. Here the CDR3 reads CASKITPRTDTQYF. CDR3 bases: TGTGCCAGCAAGATCACACCCCGCACAGATACGCAGTATTTT.

The chain recombines TRBV5-1 with TRBJ2-1; D possibly corresponds to TRBD2 (6 bases). Germline V gives CDR1 SGHRS, CDR2 YFSETQ. Between the trimmed V and J ends, which lost 0 bases and 2 bases, there was a span of 15 bases. CDR3 length: 17 residues. CDR3 protein: CASSLALTSSPYNEQFF. The CDR3 DNA reads as TGCGCCAGCAGCTTGGCCCTGACTAGTAGCCCCTACAATGAGCAGTTCTTC.

This chain connects TRBV5-1 to TRBJ2-7; 11 nucleotides match TRBD2. V gave up 4 bases and J gave up 2 bases; unmatched junction bases: 8. The CDR3 runs 16 residues. Germline CDR1 reads SGHRS; CDR2 reads YFSETQ. The CDR3 loop reads CASSPGRGLAAYEQYF. The CDR3 DNA reads TGCGCCAGCAGCCCAGGACGGGGACTAGCGGCCTACGAGCAGTACTTC.

V usage is TRBV7-2 and J usage is TRBJ2-1; D may be TRBD2 (5 bases). CDR1 is SGHTA and CDR2 is FQGNSA in the germline V gene. Trimming cost V 11 bases and J 0 bases, with 14 bases left between them. The CDR3 is made up of 14 amino acids. CDR3 protein: CAVTPGYSYNEQFF. CDR3 bases: TGTGCCGTTACACCGGGATACTCCTACAATGAGCAGTTCTTC.

This rearrangement joins TRBV2 to TRBJ2-7, with 7 nucleotides matching TRBD2. Germline V gives CDR1 SNHLY, CDR2 FYNNEI. Losses at the gene ends were 7 bases for V and 1 base for J; bases not matched to a gene: 16. The CDR3 totals 17 residues. The CDR3 is CASKRGLLRVISYEQYF. The CDR3 bases are TGTGCCAGCAAGCGGGGTTTATTGCGGGTAATATCCTACGAGCAGTACTTC.

This clone was seen a handful of times. The chain joins TRBV7-2 to TRBJ1-4; TRBD1 agrees at 7 bases. The ends lost 1 base at V and 0 bases at J; junction bases unmatched: 2. This CDR3 contains 16 residues. Germline CDR1 SGHTA, CDR2 FQGNSA. The CDR3 DNA sequence: TGTGCCAGCAGCTTAGTGGGGACAGCAACTAATGAAAAACTGTTTTTT. Translated, it gives CASSLVGTATNEKLFF. Filled out from reference TRBV7-2 and TRBJ1-4, the complete variable domain reads GAGVSQSPSNKVTEKGKDVELRCDPISGHTALYWYRQSLGQGLEFLIYFQGNSAPDKSGLPSDRFSAERTGGSVSTLTIQRTQQEDSAVYLCASSLVGTATNEKLFFGSGTQLSVL.

The chain has TRBV28 and TRBJ2-7; 11 nucleotides align to TRBD1. V dropped 5 bases and J dropped 5; count of bases not matched to a gene: 5. Germline CDR1 and CDR2: MDHEN and SYDVKM. This CDR3 has 14 residues. CDR3 loop: CASSRTGGRNEQYF. CDR3 nucleotide sequence: TGTGCCAGCAGTAGGACAGGGGGCCGGAACGAGCAGTACTTC.

This clone was seen a handful of times. The chain links TRBV3-1 (or the pseudogene TRBV3-2) to TRBJ1-2, with D perhaps matching TRBD1 (5 bases). The CDR3 sequence is 14 residues long. Trimming left V 3 bases short and J 0 bases short, with 8 bases between. The germline gives CDR1 LGHDT, CDR2 YNNKEL (reference sequence). The CDR3 DNA reads TGTGCCAGCAGCCAGGGGGGAGCTAACTATGGCTACACCTTC. Its translation: CASSQGGANYGYTF.

V and J are TRBV4-3 and TRBJ1-2; no reliable D call. The CDR3 runs to 17 residues. CDR1 and CDR2 (germline): LGHNA, YSLEER. V shed 0 bases and J shed 2 bases, with 16 bases lying between them. The CDR3 is CASSQDLEGPGNYGYTF. The CDR3 coding sequence is TGCGCCAGCAGCCAAGATCTCGAGGGCCCGGGAAACTATGGCTACACCTTC.

J is TRBJ2-4 and V is TRBV5-1, with 8 bases fitting TRBD1. CDR1 is SGHRS and CDR2 is YFSETQ in the germline V gene. CDR3 length equals 18 residues. The ends lost 4 bases at V and 2 bases at J; junction bases unmatched: 14. As DNA, the CDR3 is TGCGCCAGCAGCGAGACGGGTCCAGGGGGCTTGTCCAAAAACATTCAGTACTTC. Its translation: CASSETGPGGLSKNIQYF.

This sequence joins TRBV30 and TRBJ2-1; 10 nucleotides agree with TRBD2. The CDR3 contains 17 residues. CDR1 is GTSNPN and CDR2 is SVGIG in the germline V gene (reference sequence). V shed 5 bases, J shed 9 bases, and the junction held 19 bases outside the gene matches. This CDR3 is CAWRLARTSGFETEQFF. The CDR3 DNA reads as TGTGCCTGGCGACTAGCCCGGACTAGCGGCTTCGAAACTGAGCAGTTCTTC.

The V call is TRBV13, the J call TRBJ1-1; D is perhaps TRBD1 (5 bases). In germline, CDR1 is PRHDT, CDR2 FYEKMQ (reference sequence). The CDR3 consists of 13 residues. The germline V and J ends were trimmed by 0 bases and 6 bases, with 8 bases remaining between them. The CDR3 is CASSLGLGPEAFF. The CDR3 DNA sequence: TGTGCCAGCAGCTTAGGGTTGGGGCCTGAAGCTTTCTTT.

This chain uses TRBV18 with TRBJ2-7; the match to TRBD2 covers 7 bases. The CDR3 length is 15 residues. CDR1 and CDR2 (germline): KGHSH, LQKENI. V shed 4 bases and J 5 bases; nucleotides not matched to a gene: 11. CDR3 DNA: TGTGCCAGCTCACTCGGACTAGAAGCTTCCGACGAGCAGTACTTC. As protein: CASSLGLEASDEQYF.

The gene calls are TRBV7-9 and TRBJ2-5; 14 bases line up with TRBD2. There are 15 residues in the CDR3. After removal of 5 bases from V and 5 bases from J, the junction contained 4 bases not matched to a gene. CDR1 is SEHNR and CDR2 is FQNEAQ in the germline V gene (reference sequence). CDR3 bases: TGTGCCAGCAGCCCGGGACTAGCGGGAGTGGAGACCCAGTACTTC. Its protein product is CASSPGLAGVETQYF.

The chain combines TRBV7-3 with TRBJ2-1; 8 positions agree with TRBD1. V lost 3 bases to trimming and J lost 3 bases; unmatched junction nucleotides: 4. Germline CDR1 and CDR2: SGHTA and FQGTGA. The CDR3 covers 15 residues. Here the CDR3 DNA reads TGTGCCAGCAGCTTTACAGGGGGTCTCTACAATGAGCAGTTCTTC. Its protein product is CASSFTGGLYNEQFF. The variable domain in full, completed from reference TRBV7-3 and TRBJ2-1, reads GAGVSQTPSNKVTEKGKYVELRCDPISGHTALYWYRQSLGQGPEFLIYFQGTGAADDSGLPNDRFFAVRPEGSVSTLKIQRTERGDSAVYLCASSFTGGLYNEQFFGPGTRLTVL.

The CDR3 is CASSLLGDRAQPQHF. The CDR3 DNA sequence: TGTGCCAGCAGCTTATTGGGGGACAGGGCTCAGCCCCAGCATTTT. V gene TRBV11-2 combines with J gene TRBJ1-5; 9 bases fit TRBD1. V lost 2 bases and J lost 6; bases outside the gene matches: 5. From germline, CDR1 is SGHAT and CDR2 FQNNGV. CDR3 size: 15 residues. Together with reference TRBV11-2 and TRBJ1-5, the CDR3 gives the full variable domain: EAGVAQSPRYKIIEKRQSVAFWCNPISGHATLYWYQQILGQGPKLLIQFQNNGVVDDSQLPKDRFSAERLKGVDSTLKIQPAKLEDSAVYLCASSLLGDRAQPQHFGDGTRLSIL.

This sequence joins TRBV7-6 and TRBJ2-7; possibly TRBD2 for D (6 bases). The germline V gene encodes CDR1 SGHVS and CDR2 FNYEAQ. The ends were cut back, 5 bases at V and 4 bases at J, with 21 bases in the middle. The CDR3 runs to 16 residues. The CDR3 protein is CASSPRGGSGSYEQYF. The CDR3 region has the DNA TGTGCCAGCAGCCCCCGTGGGGGGAGCGGCTCGTACGAGCAGTACTTC.

The CDR3 region is CASSNRLAGSGETQYF. The CDR3 DNA follows: TGTGCCAGCAGCAACCGACTAGCCGGCAGCGGAGAGACCCAGTACTTC. This sequence joins TRBV7-9 and TRBJ2-5, with 7 nucleotides matching TRBD2. Germline values: CDR1 SEHNR, CDR2 FQNEAQ (reference sequence). Losses at the gene ends were 5 bases for V and 4 bases for J; bases not matched to a gene: 13. The CDR3 covers 16 residues.

The chain joins TRBV5-1 to TRBJ1-1, with D uncertain. CDR3 length equals 13 residues. Germline assignment: CDR1 SGHRS and CDR2 YFSETQ. V was cut by 4 bases and J by 7 bases, with 14 bases left in between. The CDR3 reads CASSPPAGSEAFF. CDR3 bases: TGCGCCAGCAGCCCCCCTGCCGGGAGTGAAGCTTTCTTT.